The clone carrying this TCR beta chain was found many times. TCRdb re-called the RT-PCR reads with MiXCR, one entry per CDR3 protein. This table holds around 700,000 distinct CDR3 sequences, approximately 14% found once. The germline V gene encodes CDR1 LNHNV and CDR2 YYDKDF (reference sequence). The CDR3 is 16 amino acids. V was cut by 2 bases and J by 1 base, with 11 bases left in between. Material for sequencing was memory CD4+ T cells from blood. This sequence joins TRBV15 and TRBJ2-2; D possibly corresponds to TRBD2 (5 bases). The source of this sequence is a female donor in good health, serving as a healthy control. CDR3 nucleotide sequence: TGTGCCACCAGCAGATCGGATGCGGGGAACACCGGGGAGCTGTTTTTT. Its protein is CATSRSDAGNTGELFF.